This TCR beta chain was captured by sequencing in a study of molecular identifiers for immune sequencing clone quantification. Libraries from naive CD8 cells were generated from roughly 18,000 to 920,000 sorted cells (with 10%, 30% or 50% RNA). Sorting selected naive CD8 T cells with a CD8+CD4-CCR7+CD45RA+ phenotype. This clonotype appeared a few times. Its antigen is undetermined. This CDR3 has 14 residues. The germline CDR1 and CDR2 sequences are DFQATT and SNEGSKA (reference sequence). V lost 6 bases and J 0 bases, leaving 15 bases between the germline ends. Generation of bulk TCR libraries relied on previously described methods and listed TCR primers. TCRdb fed the PCR reads into MiXCR, producing one record per CDR3 protein. The table includes a few hundred thousand distinct CDR3 sequences, 20% to 25% detected once. Findings and limits, study-wide: Beyond 20 RNA copies, clones held over 98% of effector molecules, compared with under 1% in naive cells.

This clonotype was sampled from a human donor in good health. Some libraries in this study had Jurkat cell RNA spiked in. The chain carries TRBV20-1 and TRBJ2-7; D perhaps matches TRBD1 (6 bases). The material sequenced was naive CD8+ T cells from blood, with Jurkat cell RNA spiked in. Subset denoted: FACS-sorted CD8+CD4-CCR7+CD45RA+ naive T cells. The chain's CDR3 is CSALLDRVSYEQYF. The DNA of the CDR3 is TGCAGTGCCCTCCTGGACAGAGTCTCCTACGAGCAGTACTTC.